Reported below is one T cell receptor (beta chain). The entry originates in a study of T cell responses to AZD1222 COVID-19 vaccine. TCRdb keeps only in-frame clones here, not all; method: immunoSEQ multiplex PCR. This table has about 92,000 clones, about nine tenths appearing once. Germline CDR1 reads SNHLY; CDR2 reads FYNNEI. The CDR3 length is 14 residues. The V end lost 7 bases, the J end lost 4 bases, and 17 bases lay between the germline ends. The clonotype comes from an adult in good health. The sequenced sample was peripheral blood, obtained on day 0 of AZD1222 vaccination. This chain uses TRBV2 with TRBJ2-7; D is possibly TRBD1 (6 bases). In DNA form, the CDR3 reads TGTGCCAGCACCAATCAGGGGATAGCGTACGAGCAGTACTTC. Translating it yields CASTNQGIAYEQYF.